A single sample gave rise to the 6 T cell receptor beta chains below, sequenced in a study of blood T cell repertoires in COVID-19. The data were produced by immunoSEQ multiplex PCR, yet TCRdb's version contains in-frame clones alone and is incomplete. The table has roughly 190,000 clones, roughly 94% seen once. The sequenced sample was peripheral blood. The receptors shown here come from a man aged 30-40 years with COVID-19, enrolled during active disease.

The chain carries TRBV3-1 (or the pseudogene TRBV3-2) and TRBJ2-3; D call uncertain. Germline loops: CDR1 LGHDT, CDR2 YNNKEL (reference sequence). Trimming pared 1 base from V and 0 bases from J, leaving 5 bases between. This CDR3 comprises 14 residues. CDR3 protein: CASSQVLSTDTQYF. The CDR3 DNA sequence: TGTGCCAGCAGCCAAGTACTCAGCACAGATACGCAGTATTTT.

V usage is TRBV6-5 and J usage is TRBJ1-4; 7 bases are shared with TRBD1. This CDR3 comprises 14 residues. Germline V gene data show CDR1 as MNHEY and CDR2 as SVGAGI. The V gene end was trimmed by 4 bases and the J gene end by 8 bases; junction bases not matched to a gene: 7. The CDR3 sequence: CASSSGTVREKLFF. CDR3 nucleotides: TGTGCCAGCAGTTCCGGGACAGTTCGGGAAAAACTGTTTTTT.

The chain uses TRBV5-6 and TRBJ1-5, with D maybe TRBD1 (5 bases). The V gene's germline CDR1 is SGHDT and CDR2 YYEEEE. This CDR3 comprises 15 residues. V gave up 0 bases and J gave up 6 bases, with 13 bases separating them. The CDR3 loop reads CASSLGVTVVQPQHF. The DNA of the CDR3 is TGTGCCAGCAGCTTGGGGGTGACAGTAGTTCAGCCCCAGCATTTT.

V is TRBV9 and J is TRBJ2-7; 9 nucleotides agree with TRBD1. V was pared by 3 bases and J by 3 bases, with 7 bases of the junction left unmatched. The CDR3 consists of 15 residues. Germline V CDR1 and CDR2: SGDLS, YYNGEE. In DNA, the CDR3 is TGTGCCAGCAGCGGAGCCGGGACAGGGTTCTACGAGCAGTACTTC. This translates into CASSGAGTGFYEQYF.

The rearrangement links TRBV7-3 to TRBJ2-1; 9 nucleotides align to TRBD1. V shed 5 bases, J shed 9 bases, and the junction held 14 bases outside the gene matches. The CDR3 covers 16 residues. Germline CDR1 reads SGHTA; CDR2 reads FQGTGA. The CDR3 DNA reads TGTGCCAGCAGCCGCAACCCGGGGACAGGGTATACTGAGCAGTTCTTC. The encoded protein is CASSRNPGTGYTEQFF.

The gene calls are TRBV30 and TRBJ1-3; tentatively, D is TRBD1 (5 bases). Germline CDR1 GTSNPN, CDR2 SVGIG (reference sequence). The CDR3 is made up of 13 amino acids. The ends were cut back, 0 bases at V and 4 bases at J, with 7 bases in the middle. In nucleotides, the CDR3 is TGTGCCTGGAGTGTACGGACAGGAAACACCATATATTTT. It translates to CAWSVRTGNTIYF.